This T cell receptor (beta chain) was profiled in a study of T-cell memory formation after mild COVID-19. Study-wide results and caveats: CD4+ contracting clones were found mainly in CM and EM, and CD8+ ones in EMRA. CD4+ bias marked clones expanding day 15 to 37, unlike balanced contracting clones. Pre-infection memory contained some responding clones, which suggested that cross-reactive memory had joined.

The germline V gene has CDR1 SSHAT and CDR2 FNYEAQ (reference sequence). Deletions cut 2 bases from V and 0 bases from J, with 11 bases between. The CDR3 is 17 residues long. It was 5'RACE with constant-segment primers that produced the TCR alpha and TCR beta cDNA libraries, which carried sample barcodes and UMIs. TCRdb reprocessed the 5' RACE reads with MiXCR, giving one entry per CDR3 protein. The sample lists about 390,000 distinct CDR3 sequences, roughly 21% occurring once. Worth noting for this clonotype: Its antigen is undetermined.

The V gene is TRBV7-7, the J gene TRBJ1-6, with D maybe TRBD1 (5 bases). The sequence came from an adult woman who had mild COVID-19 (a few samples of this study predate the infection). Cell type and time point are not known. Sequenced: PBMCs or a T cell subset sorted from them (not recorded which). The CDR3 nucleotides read TGTGCCAGCAGCTTATTCAGGGCCTGCTCCTATAATTCACCCCTCCACTTT. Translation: CASSLFRACSYNSPLHF.